The 12 T cell receptor beta chains presented below share a single source sample, sequenced in a study of T cell repertoires in cytomegalovirus infection. TCRdb redid the calling of the reads with MiXCR, one entry per CDR3 protein. The sample includes under 300,000 distinct CDR3 sequences, over 15% of them seen just once. Sequenced sample: CD8+ T cells from PBMCs. Receptor source: a human donor in good health (CMV status not recorded). Some clones in this sample may be carry-over from other donors' samples.

The table lists this clonotype with many counts. The V gene is TRBV7-8, the J gene TRBJ2-3; D tentatively reads TRBD1 or TRBD2 (7 bases each). Germline CDR1 SGHVS, CDR2 FQNEAQ. The CDR3 has 18 residues. Trimming took off 1 base at V and 0 bases at J, with 17 bases between the two ends. CDR3 DNA: TGTGCCAGCAGCTTAGAAAGGCAGGGGGGGCGGAGCACAGATACGCAGTATTTT. Residues: CASSLERQGGRSTDTQYF.

The chain uses TRBV4-3 and TRBJ1-1; D unresolved. This CDR3 is 15 amino acids long. Germline loops: CDR1 LGHNA, CDR2 YSLEER. The V end was cut by 0 bases, the J end by 4 bases, with 12 bases between. The chain's CDR3 is CASSQDGGWTTEAFF. The DNA for the CDR3 is TGCGCCAGCAGCCAAGATGGTGGGTGGACCACTGAAGCTTTCTTT.

This sequence joins TRBV20-1 and TRBJ1-2, with D hard to call. The CDR3 covers 13 residues. CDR1 DFQATT and CDR2 SNEGSKA come from the germline V gene (reference sequence). Trimming cost V 6 bases and J 0 bases, with 11 bases left between them. The CDR3 sequence: CSAGSGSNYGYTF. The CDR3, as DNA: TGCAGTGCCGGTTCCGGATCTAACTATGGCTACACCTTC.

The chain couples TRBV2 to TRBJ2-7; 8 bases agree with TRBD1. With V trimmed by 6 bases and J by 3 bases, 4 bases remained unmatched. Germline lookup yields CDR1 SNHLY and CDR2 FYNNEI. This CDR3 region has 13 residues. The chain's CDR3 is CASRTGGIYEQYF. Here the CDR3 DNA reads TGTGCCAGCAGAACAGGGGGTATCTACGAGCAGTACTTC.

This clonotype has ten or more counts. The V call is TRBV12-3 or TRBV12-4, the J call TRBJ2-2; perhaps TRBD2 as D (5 bases). This CDR3 region has 15 residues. V was trimmed by 3 bases and J by 8 bases, leaving 16 bases between them. The CDR3 DNA is TGTGCCAGCAGTTTGTTCCGAGAACGGACTGGGGAGCTGTTTTTT. It translates to CASSLFRERTGELFF.

In this sample, this clonotype turned up many times. The chain recombines TRBV28 with TRBJ1-1; no reliable D call. The CDR3 has 13 residues. Germline V gene sequence: CDR1 MDHEN, CDR2 SYDVKM. With 2 bases removed from V and 3 bases from J, the gap between germline ends came to 7 bases. The CDR3 region is CASSLNGYTEAFF. Written as DNA, the CDR3 is TGTGCCAGCAGTTTAAATGGGTACACTGAAGCTTTCTTT.

This clonotype was seen a few times. The chain joins TRBV20-1 to TRBJ1-1, with a weak D call TRBD1 (6 bases). The V gene's germline CDR1 is DFQATT and CDR2 SNEGSKA (reference sequence). V lost 5 bases to trimming and J lost 6 bases, with 22 bases between them. This CDR3 spans 15 amino acids. The CDR3 here is CSAANNREVIAEAFF. CDR3 nucleotides: TGCAGTGCTGCTAATAACAGGGAAGTTATCGCTGAAGCTTTCTTT.

This clonotype came up many times. The chain uses TRBV28 and TRBJ1-1; no firm D call. V lost 6 bases and J 1 base, leaving 18 bases between the germline ends. The CDR3 sequence is 16 residues long. The germline CDR1 and CDR2 sequences are MDHEN and SYDVKM. The DNA of the CDR3 is TGTGCCAGCAGCTACCCGGTCCCGTCGGGGAACACTGAAGCTTTCTTT. Encoded protein: CASSYPVPSGNTEAFF.

This clonotype occurred many times. The rearrangement links TRBV6-1 to TRBJ1-2; D is uncertain. Germline values: CDR1 MNHNS, CDR2 SASEGT. V gave up 1 base and J gave up 0 bases, with 12 bases separating them. CDR3 size: 16 residues. The CDR3 reads CASSEVNRPPNYGYTF. CDR3 nucleotide sequence: TGTGCCAGCAGTGAAGTGAACCGACCTCCTAACTATGGCTACACCTTC.

This clonotype was seen repeatedly, ten times or more. The rearrangement joins TRBV7-3 to TRBJ1-1; D gene ambiguous. V was pared by 2 bases and J by 3 bases, with 10 bases between. The CDR3 length is 14 residues. Germline CDR1 SGHTA, CDR2 FQGTGA. CDR3: CASSLDDGYTEAFF. CDR3 sequence (DNA): TGTGCCAGCAGCTTAGACGACGGGTACACTGAAGCTTTCTTT.

This clonotype was observed a handful of times. The chain is built from TRBV12-3 or TRBV12-4 and TRBJ1-5, with D maybe TRBD1 (6 bases). The CDR3 contains 14 residues. Trimming removed 4 bases from V and 7 bases from J, with 14 bases in between. CDR3 in amino acids: CASSYDRGYQPQHF. DNA for the CDR3: TGTGCCAGCAGTTATGATAGGGGGTACCAGCCCCAGCATTTT.

This clonotype occurred many times. J is TRBJ2-3 and V is TRBV7-8, with 10 bases that match TRBD2. This CDR3 has 22 residues. With 2 bases clipped from V and 0 bases from J, the junction kept 20 bases outside the gene matches. In germline, CDR1 is SGHVS, CDR2 FQNEAQ. CDR3 sequence reads: CASSLYAGGIGLAVHSTDTQYF. CDR3 in DNA: TGTGCCAGCAGCTTATACGCGGGGGGGATTGGACTAGCGGTGCACAGCACAGATACGCAGTATTTT.